This is a list of T cell receptor beta chains from one sample in a study of EBV T-cell therapy then PD-1 blockade in nasopharyngeal carcinoma. The repertoire was sequenced with immunoSEQ multiplex PCR; TCRdb's copy has only in-frame clones and lacks some. Of over 15,000 clones in the sample, less than 90% were seen once. Their specific antigens are unknown. The starting material was CD8+ T cells from blood, obtained at roughly day 35 from a patient whose treatment included autologous EBV-specific T cells and nivolumab. Receptors were obtained from a man aged 35-49 years with nasopharyngeal carcinoma. The CDR3 runs from the conserved cysteine through the conserved F or W. The order of the fields is D gene, V gene, clone size, J gene, CDR3 DNA, CDR3 protein. D genes are given only for firm matches. Some rows have no size entry. The others give once, few or many, or a class for an expanded clone.

d_call: TRBD1; v_call: TRBV3-1/TRBV3-2; clone_size: -; j_call: TRBJ2-7; cdr3_nt: TGTGCCAGCAGCCAAGAGATGGGACAGGGACTCTACGAGCAGTACTTC; cdr3_aa: CASSQEMGQGLYEQYF
d_call: TRBD1; v_call: TRBV29-1; clone_size: -; j_call: TRBJ2-7; cdr3_nt: TGCAGCGTCGAACGGGACAGCTCCTACGAGCAGTACTTC; cdr3_aa: CSVERDSSYEQYF
d_call: TRBD1; v_call: TRBV7-6; clone_size: -; j_call: TRBJ1-1; cdr3_nt: TGTGCCAGCAGCTTAATGGCCGGGACAGGGGGCATTCGGATGAACACTGAAGCTTTCTTT; cdr3_aa: CASSLMAGTGGIRMNTEAFF
d_call: -; v_call: TRBV7-9; clone_size: -; j_call: TRBJ2-7; cdr3_nt: TGTGCCAGCAGCTTACTACCCTTGGGGGAGCAGTACTTC; cdr3_aa: CASSLLPLGEQYF
d_call: -; v_call: TRBV9; clone_size: -; j_call: TRBJ1-4; cdr3_nt: TGTGCCAGCAGCGGCCCTAGGCAGGCTGAAAAACTGTTTTTT; cdr3_aa: CASSGPRQAEKLFF
d_call: -; v_call: TRBV6-6; clone_size: once; j_call: TRBJ2-3; cdr3_nt: TGTGCCAGCAGTTACCCGCGGAGGGGAGCAGATACGCAGTATTTT; cdr3_aa: CASSYPRRGADTQYF
d_call: -; v_call: TRBV6-5; clone_size: -; j_call: TRBJ2-2; cdr3_nt: TGTGCCAGCAGGGAGCTTCCTTCCACCGGGGAGCTGTTTTTT; cdr3_aa: CASRELPSTGELFF
d_call: TRBD1; v_call: TRBV19; clone_size: once; j_call: TRBJ1-1; cdr3_nt: TGTGCCAGTAGTGCCCTTCACAGGGGAATTAAGAACACTGAAGCTTTCTTT; cdr3_aa: CASSALHRGIKNTEAFF
d_call: -; v_call: TRBV7-6; clone_size: -; j_call: TRBJ2-2; cdr3_nt: TGTGCCAGCAGCTTATGGGGGGCCTCGCAAACTTTCACCGGGGAGCTGTTTTTT; cdr3_aa: CASSLWGASQTFTGELFF
d_call: TRBD1; v_call: TRBV29-1; clone_size: -; j_call: TRBJ2-7; cdr3_nt: TGCAGCGTTCCGGACAGGGGCCACGAGCAGTACTTC; cdr3_aa: CSVPDRGHEQYF
d_call: TRBD2; v_call: TRBV2; clone_size: -; j_call: TRBJ2-3; cdr3_nt: TGTGCCAGCAGTGGTGCGGGGGGCCTCACAGATACGCAGTATTTT; cdr3_aa: CASSGAGGLTDTQYF
d_call: -; v_call: TRBV7-9; clone_size: -; j_call: TRBJ2-5; cdr3_nt: TGTGCCAGCAGCGATCTGCGGGACCAAAAAGAGACCCAGTACTTC; cdr3_aa: CASSDLRDQKETQYF
d_call: -; v_call: TRBV9; clone_size: -; j_call: TRBJ2-7; cdr3_nt: TGTGCCAGCGCAGCCTATGGGGGCGACTACTACGAGCAGTACTTC; cdr3_aa: CASAAYGGDYYEQYF
d_call: TRBD2; v_call: TRBV9; clone_size: -; j_call: TRBJ2-5; cdr3_nt: TGTGCCAGCAGCTACCCTAGCGGGGGGGCCGGTGGAGAGACCCAGTACTTC; cdr3_aa: CASSYPSGGAGGETQYF
d_call: -; v_call: TRBV10-3; clone_size: -; j_call: TRBJ1-1; cdr3_nt: TGTGCCATCAGTGAGAAATTGGTCGGAGGGAACACTGAAGCTTTCTTT; cdr3_aa: CAISEKLVGGNTEAFF
d_call: -; v_call: TRBV7-9; clone_size: -; j_call: TRBJ1-6; cdr3_nt: TGTGCCAGCAGCTCGCCTACTAGCTCCTATAATTCACCCCTCCACTTT; cdr3_aa: CASSSPTSSYNSPLHF
d_call: -; v_call: TRBV4-1; clone_size: few; j_call: TRBJ2-1; cdr3_nt: TGCGCCAGCAGCCAAGAGGTGGGAGAAATAAAGCAGTTCTTC; cdr3_aa: CASSQEVGEIKQFF
d_call: -; v_call: TRBV13; clone_size: -; j_call: TRBJ1-1; cdr3_nt: TGTGCCAGCAGCACCCCGCCAGGGGACAACACTGAAGCTTTCTTT; cdr3_aa: CASSTPPGDNTEAFF
d_call: -; v_call: TRBV5-1; clone_size: -; j_call: TRBJ1-1; cdr3_nt: TGCGCCAGCAGCTTGGACACCTATGACACTGAAGCTTTCTTT; cdr3_aa: CASSLDTYDTEAFF
d_call: TRBD1; v_call: TRBV6-1; clone_size: -; j_call: TRBJ2-7; cdr3_nt: TGTGCCAGCAGTCCGACAGGGGGCTACTCCTACGAGCAGTACTTC; cdr3_aa: CASSPTGGYSYEQYF
d_call: -; v_call: TRBV12-3/TRBV12-4; clone_size: many; j_call: TRBJ1-5; cdr3_nt: TGTGCCAGCAGTTTATCCAGGCGGCCCCAGCATTTT; cdr3_aa: CASSLSRRPQHF
d_call: -; v_call: TRBV29-1; clone_size: -; j_call: TRBJ1-2; cdr3_nt: TGCAGCGCCGAGGGGGGCTGGTGGGGCTACACCTTC; cdr3_aa: CSAEGGWWGYTF
d_call: TRBD1; v_call: TRBV2; clone_size: -; j_call: TRBJ1-4; cdr3_nt: TGTGCCAGCAGCCTGGGACAGGGGGACGAAAAACTGTTTTTT; cdr3_aa: CASSLGQGDEKLFF
d_call: -; v_call: TRBV12-1; clone_size: -; j_call: TRBJ2-7; cdr3_nt: TGTGCCAGCGAGCAGCGTTCCTACGAGCAGTACTTC; cdr3_aa: CASEQRSYEQYF
d_call: -; v_call: TRBV6-6; clone_size: -; j_call: TRBJ1-1; cdr3_nt: TGTGCCAGCAGTTGGGACACCTCGAACACTGAAGCTTTCTTT; cdr3_aa: CASSWDTSNTEAFF
d_call: -; v_call: TRBV2; clone_size: -; j_call: TRBJ1-2; cdr3_nt: TGTGCCAGCATCCAGACCGATAACTATGGCTACACCTTC; cdr3_aa: CASIQTDNYGYTF
d_call: -; v_call: TRBV10-1; clone_size: -; j_call: TRBJ1-6; cdr3_nt: TGCGCCAGCAGTGAGTCACGTGGGCAGGGAAAGAGCTCCTATAATTCACCCCTCCACTTT; cdr3_aa: CASSESRGQGKSSYNSPLHF
d_call: -; v_call: TRBV6-1; clone_size: -; j_call: TRBJ2-4; cdr3_nt: TGTGCCAGCAGTCATTACCGGACAGAAAACATTCAGTACTTC; cdr3_aa: CASSHYRTENIQYF
d_call: TRBD1; v_call: TRBV6-5; clone_size: -; j_call: TRBJ2-2; cdr3_nt: TGTGCCAGCAGTCCGCGGACAGGGGGGACCGGGGAGCTGTTTTTT; cdr3_aa: CASSPRTGGTGELFF
d_call: TRBD2; v_call: TRBV6-5; clone_size: -; j_call: TRBJ2-3; cdr3_nt: TGTGCCAGCAGTTACGTAGCGGGCGGTGGAGATACGCAGTATTTT; cdr3_aa: CASSYVAGGGDTQYF
d_call: TRBD1; v_call: TRBV6-2/TRBV6-3; clone_size: -; j_call: TRBJ1-1; cdr3_nt: TGTGCCAGCAGTACAGGGGGCACTGAAGCTTTCTTT; cdr3_aa: CASSTGGTEAFF
d_call: -; v_call: TRBV27; clone_size: -; j_call: TRBJ2-7; cdr3_nt: TGTGCCAGCAGTTTATCTTGGGGAGGTCCCTCCTACGAGCAGTACTTC; cdr3_aa: CASSLSWGGPSYEQYF
d_call: -; v_call: TRBV27; clone_size: few; j_call: TRBJ1-1; cdr3_nt: TGTGCCAGCAGTTTGTCGACGGGGGGGGTTGAAGCTTTCTTT; cdr3_aa: CASSLSTGGVEAFF
d_call: -; v_call: TRBV5-1; clone_size: -; j_call: TRBJ1-2; cdr3_nt: TGCGCCAGCAGCCCTGGACCCCGGACAGACTATGGCTACACCTTC; cdr3_aa: CASSPGPRTDYGYTF
d_call: -; v_call: TRBV14; clone_size: -; j_call: TRBJ2-7; cdr3_nt: TGTGCCAGCAGCCAAGGTGTTGGCCTTTACGAGCAGTACTTC; cdr3_aa: CASSQGVGLYEQYF
d_call: TRBD2; v_call: TRBV4-3; clone_size: few; j_call: TRBJ2-1; cdr3_nt: TGCGCCAGCAGCCAAGGGGAGGGCAGGCATGAGCAGTTCTTC; cdr3_aa: CASSQGEGRHEQFF
d_call: TRBD1; v_call: TRBV4-1; clone_size: -; j_call: TRBJ2-5; cdr3_nt: TGCGCCAGCAGCCAAGAGCGGACAGGGATAGAGACCCAGTACTTC; cdr3_aa: CASSQERTGIETQYF
d_call: -; v_call: TRBV7-9; clone_size: once; j_call: TRBJ1-1; cdr3_nt: TGTGCCAGCAGCTTAGCCCAGGGTGTGGACACTGAAGCTTTCTTT; cdr3_aa: CASSLAQGVDTEAFF
d_call: -; v_call: TRBV4-3; clone_size: -; j_call: TRBJ2-6; cdr3_nt: TGCGCCAGCAGCCAAGGGTTAGACTCTGGGGCCAACGTCCTGACTTTC; cdr3_aa: CASSQGLDSGANVLTF
d_call: -; v_call: TRBV28; clone_size: -; j_call: TRBJ2-7; cdr3_nt: TGTGCCAGCCTTCACTACGAGCAGTACTTC; cdr3_aa: CASLHYEQYF
d_call: TRBD1; v_call: TRBV27; clone_size: once; j_call: TRBJ1-2; cdr3_nt: TGTGCCGGGGCCCGACAGGGATTTGGCTACACCTTC; cdr3_aa: CAGARQGFGYTF
d_call: -; v_call: TRBV7-8; clone_size: once; j_call: TRBJ1-2; cdr3_nt: TGTGCCAGCAGCTTAAGTAGGGGGACACGATCATCTTATGGCTACACCTTC; cdr3_aa: CASSLSRGTRSSYGYTF
d_call: -; v_call: TRBV5-4; clone_size: once; j_call: TRBJ1-4; cdr3_nt: TGTGCCAGCAGCTTAGTCGGGGATGGTAATGAAAAACTGTTTTTT; cdr3_aa: CASSLVGDGNEKLFF
d_call: -; v_call: TRBV4-3; clone_size: -; j_call: TRBJ2-6; cdr3_nt: TGCGCCAGCAGCCAAGACCCGGGGAAAGGGGCCAACGTCCTGACTTTC; cdr3_aa: CASSQDPGKGANVLTF
d_call: TRBD2; v_call: TRBV5-4; clone_size: -; j_call: TRBJ2-1; cdr3_nt: TGTGCCAGCAGCTTGGGACTAGCGGGGGGGTACAATGAGCAGTTCTTC; cdr3_aa: CASSLGLAGGYNEQFF
d_call: -; v_call: TRBV6-4; clone_size: -; j_call: TRBJ2-1; cdr3_nt: TGTGCCAGCAGTGACCCAGACCCAGGAATTCCCTCCTACAATGAGCAGTTCTTC; cdr3_aa: CASSDPDPGIPSYNEQFF
d_call: -; v_call: TRBV7-6; clone_size: -; j_call: TRBJ1-1; cdr3_nt: TGTGCCAGCAGCCCCATACGGACCACTGAAGCTTTCTTT; cdr3_aa: CASSPIRTTEAFF
d_call: -; v_call: TRBV6-2/TRBV6-3; clone_size: -; j_call: TRBJ2-1; cdr3_nt: TGTGCCAGCAGTTACTCACCCAATGAGCAGTTCTTC; cdr3_aa: CASSYSPNEQFF
d_call: -; v_call: TRBV2; clone_size: -; j_call: TRBJ2-3; cdr3_nt: TGTGCCAGCAAGGATTCAAGCACGGATACGCAGTATTTT; cdr3_aa: CASKDSSTDTQYF
d_call: -; v_call: TRBV3-1/TRBV3-2; clone_size: -; j_call: TRBJ2-1; cdr3_nt: TGTGCCAGCAGCCAAGATATTCAGTCAGCCTACAATGAGCAGTTCTTC; cdr3_aa: CASSQDIQSAYNEQFF
d_call: -; v_call: TRBV4-3; clone_size: -; j_call: TRBJ2-3; cdr3_nt: TGCGCCAGCAGCCCGGGCCTCGAGACTACATACACAGATACGCAGTATTTT; cdr3_aa: CASSPGLETTYTDTQYF
d_call: -; v_call: TRBV6-6; clone_size: -; j_call: TRBJ1-1; cdr3_nt: TGTGCCAGCAGTTACCAGGGGTCGGTGAACACTGAAGCTTTCTTT; cdr3_aa: CASSYQGSVNTEAFF
d_call: -; v_call: TRBV6-4; clone_size: -; j_call: TRBJ2-2; cdr3_nt: TGTGCCAGCAGTGACTCGTGGCAGGGAAACACCGGGGAGCTGTTTTTT; cdr3_aa: CASSDSWQGNTGELFF
d_call: -; v_call: TRBV7-9; clone_size: few; j_call: TRBJ1-1; cdr3_nt: TGTGCCAGCACCCCCTACGATTCCATGAACACTGAAGCTTTCTTT; cdr3_aa: CASTPYDSMNTEAFF
d_call: -; v_call: TRBV6-5; clone_size: -; j_call: TRBJ2-3; cdr3_nt: TGTGCCAGCAGCCGCCCTTTCACAGATACGCAGTATTTT; cdr3_aa: CASSRPFTDTQYF
d_call: TRBD1; v_call: TRBV15; clone_size: -; j_call: TRBJ1-5; cdr3_nt: TGTGCCACCAGCAGAGCCCAGGGGGGGTCCGGTCAGCCCCAGCATTTT; cdr3_aa: CATSRAQGGSGQPQHF
d_call: -; v_call: TRBV9; clone_size: -; j_call: TRBJ2-7; cdr3_nt: TGTGCCAGCAGCGTAGGGCCAGGGGCCGCCGAGCAGTACTTC; cdr3_aa: CASSVGPGAAEQYF
d_call: -; v_call: TRBV7-3; clone_size: -; j_call: TRBJ2-1; cdr3_nt: TGTGCCAGCAGCCTCCGACTAGGAGACAATGAGCAGTTCTTC; cdr3_aa: CASSLRLGDNEQFF